This T cell receptor beta chain originates from a study of shared clonotypes between healthy human individuals. Regarding this clone: Its antigen remains unidentified.

Study results and limitations: Represented genetic and exposure-history diversity was restricted by having few donors. Of the naive CD4 clonotypes, approximately 5% were shared across several donors.

It was about 180 ng DNA, about 30,000 T cell genomes, that sorted-subset replicate PCRs used. Here immunoSEQ multiplex PCR was the method, and the copy in TCRdb shows in-frame clones only, minus some. The sample has about 1.1 million clones; approximately 75% are singletons. CDR1 is MDHEN, CDR2 SYDVKM, per germline. This CDR3 is built from 13 residues. V gave up 8 bases and J gave up 8 bases; unmatched junction bases: 9. This sequence originates from a man aged 18 to 30 in good health. Some clones in this sample may be carry-over from other donors' samples. Input material: memory CD4+ T cells from PBMCs. Noted subset: CD45RA-negative fraction. V is TRBV28 and J is TRBJ1-2, with 9 positions matching TRBD1. CDR3 amino acids: CASAVQGAGGYTF. CDR3 nucleotides: TGTGCCAGCGCCGTACAGGGGGCGGGCGGCTACACCTTC.